This is a list of T cell receptor beta chains from one sample in a study of cytomegalovirus exposure and HLA in healthy donors. Libraries were prepared by immunoSEQ multiplex PCR; TCRdb keeps only in-frame clonotypes and omits some of them. The top ten clones hold roughly 1.6% of a sample with around 190,000 clones, 65% to 85% of them seen once. Source material: PBMCs. The receptor source for this set is a woman aged 18 to 35 in good health and CMV-seronegative. Each CDR3 is given with its conserved first and last residue.

cdr3_length,v_call,j_call,cdr3_aa
14,TRBV5-1,TRBJ1-2,CASSLRDTGHGYTF
14,TRBV7-2,TRBJ1-4,CASRPGTANEKLFF
18,TRBV5-1,TRBJ2-1,CASSFPRGQGGYNNEQFF
18,TRBV6-4,TRBJ2-3,CASRGAGQGGAGTDTQYF
15,TRBV7-3,TRBJ1-6,CASSARTGINSPLHF
15,TRBV28,TRBJ2-3,CASSLPGTSRDTQYF
13,TRBV2,TRBJ1-1,CASTDGTGGWTFF
15,TRBV5-1,TRBJ1-4,CASHSGGSDNEKLFF
18,TRBV4-1,TRBJ1-1,CASSPEWSDRGRNTEAFF
17,TRBV2,TRBJ1-6,CASRGTGGSSYNSPLHF
13,TRBV10-3,TRBJ2-1,CAISESTGNEQFF
11,TRBV5-1,TRBJ1-1,CASSSEVEAFF
15,TRBV11-2,TRBJ2-3,CASSLVGLLGDTQYF
14,TRBV7-2,TRBJ1-5,CASSGQGSNQPQHF
14,TRBV5-1,TRBJ2-2,CASSLGTNTGELFF
17,TRBV7-9,TRBJ2-6,CASSFPGQGSGANVLTF
14,TRBV6-4,TRBJ1-6,CASSVGQEGTPLHF
13,TRBV15,TRBJ1-1,CATSRDFLSEAFF
15,TRBV7-8,TRBJ1-4,CASSPVTGDNEKLFF
13,TRBV27,TRBJ2-7,CASSQGGVGEQYF
13,TRBV7-7,TRBJ1-4,CASSSSTNEKLFF
14,TRBV7-6,TRBJ2-7,CASSQTGNPYEQYF
14,TRBV30,TRBJ1-4,CAWQTGTADEKLFF
18,TRBV13,TRBJ2-3,CASSSDRGRGGSTDTQYF
12,TRBV19,TRBJ2-1,CASSPSRLEQFF
16,TRBV5-6,TRBJ1-2,CASSLDAETAWYGYTF
14,TRBV15,TRBJ2-7,CATSRAGPHYEQYF
14,TRBV5-1,TRBJ1-1,CASSLTGGGTEAFF